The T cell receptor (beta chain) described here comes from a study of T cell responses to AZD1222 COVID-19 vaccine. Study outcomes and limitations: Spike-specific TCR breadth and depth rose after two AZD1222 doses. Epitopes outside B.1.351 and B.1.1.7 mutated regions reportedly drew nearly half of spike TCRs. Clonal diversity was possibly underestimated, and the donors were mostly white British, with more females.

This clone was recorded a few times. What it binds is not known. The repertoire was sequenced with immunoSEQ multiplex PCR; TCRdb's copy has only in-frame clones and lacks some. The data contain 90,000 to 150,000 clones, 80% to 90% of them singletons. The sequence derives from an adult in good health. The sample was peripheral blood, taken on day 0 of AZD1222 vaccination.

The CDR3 protein is CASRTTGMNTGELFF. In DNA, the CDR3 is TGTGCCAGCAGAACGACGGGGATGAACACCGGGGAGCTGTTTTTT. The chain couples TRBV14 to TRBJ2-2, with D possibly being TRBD2 (5 bases). The CDR3 is made up of 15 amino acids. V lost 6 bases and J 1 base, leaving 12 bases between the germline ends. Germline assignment: CDR1 SGHDN and CDR2 FVKESK.